This TCR beta chain was sequenced for a study of cytomegalovirus exposure and HLA in healthy donors. General observations from the study: No immune exposure information besides CMV serostatus was available.

As regards this clone: As yet, its antigen is unknown.

CDR3 size: 16 residues. CDR1 MNHNY and CDR2 SVGAGI come from the germline V gene (reference sequence). V was cut by 2 bases and J by 0 bases, with 10 bases left in between. Vbeta (60) and Jbeta (13) primers were used in the PCR. The repertoire was sequenced with immunoSEQ multiplex PCR; TCRdb's copy has only in-frame clones and lacks some. The sample carries 95,000 to 150,000 clones, roughly 80% recorded once. The sequence derives from a man aged 55-75 years in good health and CMV-seropositive. This chain connects TRBV6-6 to TRBJ1-4; no reliable D call. The material sequenced was PBMCs. The CDR3 reads CASSYEQPATNEKLFF. As DNA, the CDR3 is TGTGCCAGCAGTTACGAACAGCCCGCAACTAATGAAAAACTGTTTTTT.